These 17 T cell receptor beta chains were sequenced from one sample in a study of response to subunit inactivated influenza vaccine listed by TCRdb under 2018. Library prep was done by RT-PCR. Sequencing was carried out with an Illumina HiSeq 2500. TCRdb reprocessing: public reads trimmed at Q25 with fastp, clones called with MiXCR, in-frame beta chains kept. Duplicate CDR3 protein sequences are folded into a single record with the most common DNA and genes. Here the sample has about 620,000 distinct CDR3 sequences; approximately 12% occur a single time. The top ten hold 9.5% to 13% of the sample. The specimen was PBMCs from blood, collected on the day of vaccination. The receptors derive from a man in his fifties or sixties who received an inactivated influenza vaccine. Donor details come from another sample of the same person, matched by shared clones.

This clonotype turned up a few times. The chain recombines TRBV10-3 with TRBJ2-7; 12 bases are shared with TRBD1. CDR3 size: 13 residues. The germline gives CDR1 ENHRY, CDR2 SYGVKD. V shed 4 bases and J 6 bases; nucleotides not matched to a gene: 1. CDR3 coding DNA: TGTGCCATCAGTGGGGACAGGGGGCGCGAGCAGTACTTC. It is translated as CAISGDRGREQYF.

This chain joins TRBV6-5 and TRBJ2-4; D unresolved. Germline lookup yields CDR1 MNHEY and CDR2 SVGAGI. Between the trimmed V and J ends, which lost 0 bases and 4 bases, there was a span of 10 bases. The CDR3 extends over 15 amino acids. CDR3 bases: TGTGCCAGCAGTTACTCCATCGGATCGAAAAACATTCAGTACTTC. Residues: CASSYSIGSKNIQYF.

This clonotype came up many times. The genes are TRBV7-2 and TRBJ2-7; D is unresolved. V was pared by 5 bases and J by 6 bases, with 8 bases between. CDR3 length equals 11 residues. Germline assignment: CDR1 SGHTA and CDR2 FQGNSA. Here the CDR3 reads CASSNLGEQYF. The DNA of the CDR3 is TGTGCCAGCAGCAACCTGGGCGAGCAGTACTTC.

This clonotype was found many times. This chain uses TRBV6-5 with TRBJ2-2, with D unresolved. With 2 bases removed from V and 1 base from J, the gap between germline ends came to 5 bases. Germline V CDR1 and CDR2: MNHEY, SVGAGI. CDR3 length: 14 amino acids. As DNA, the CDR3 is TGTGCCAGCAGTTACGCCAGGAACACCGGGGAGCTGTTTTTT. It yields the protein CASSYARNTGELFF.

This clonotype occurred a few times. The rearrangement uses TRBV7-8 and TRBJ2-3; tentative D call: TRBD2 (5 bases). The CDR3 is made up of 15 amino acids. Germline V gene lookup returns CDR1 SGHVS and CDR2 FQNEAQ. Trimming took 4 bases from V and 6 from J, leaving 17 bases between them. In DNA, the CDR3 is TGTGCCAGCAGCTCCACAGATATAAGGAGGGATACGCAGTATTTT. Protein product: CASSSTDIRRDTQYF.

The chain uses TRBV5-1 and TRBJ2-1; no clear D gene. Deletions cut 4 bases from V and 0 bases from J, with 17 bases between. The V gene's germline CDR1 is SGHRS and CDR2 YFSETQ. The CDR3 length is 17 residues. The CDR3 here is CASSPPAFGGSYNEQFF. In DNA form, the CDR3 reads TGCGCCAGCAGCCCCCCAGCCTTCGGCGGCTCCTACAATGAGCAGTTCTTC.

This clonotype has only a few counts. The V call is TRBV11-2, the J call TRBJ2-1, with a weak D call TRBD1 (6 bases). This CDR3 is 16 amino acids long. V was shortened by 1 base and J by 7 bases, with 17 bases between the two germline ends. Germline V CDR1 and CDR2: SGHAT, FQNNGV. The CDR3 DNA is TGTGCCAGCAGCTTAGGATTTAACCTACAGGGAAATGAGCAGTTCTTC. This encodes CASSLGFNLQGNEQFF.

The chain joins TRBV10-3 to TRBJ2-2; D not certain. The CDR3 runs to 14 residues. Germline V gene lookup returns CDR1 ENHRY and CDR2 SYGVKD. Deletions cut 8 bases from V and 6 bases from J, with 16 bases between. The CDR3 DNA follows: TGTGCCATCGGCCCCCACGGGTTTCCCGGGGAGCTGTTTTTT. This sequence encodes CAIGPHGFPGELFF.

This clonotype has at least ten counts. The chain combines TRBV11-2 with TRBJ2-2; weak D call: TRBD1 (6 bases). CDR1 and CDR2 from the germline V gene are SGHAT and FQNNGV. This CDR3 has 15 amino acids. Trimming shortened V by 5 bases and J by 0 bases, and 10 bases separated the two germline ends. The CDR3 DNA is TGTGCCAGCAGCCCCGGGACATCGAACACCGGGGAGCTGTTTTTT. Amino acid sequence: CASSPGTSNTGELFF.

This clonotype was counted between two and nine times. The chain carries TRBV6-2 or TRBV6-3 and TRBJ2-5, with D possibly TRBD2 on 5 matching bases. Trimming stripped 6 bases from V and 4 bases from J, with 12 bases between. CDR1 and CDR2 (germline): MNHEY, SVGEGT. CDR3 length equals 13 residues. In DNA form, the CDR3 reads TGTGCCAGCAGGATACTAGAGCGAGAGACCCAGTACTTC. Amino acids: CASRILERETQYF.

A few counts support this clonotype. The chain combines TRBV27 with TRBJ2-3; either TRBD1 or TRBD2 may fit D (6 bases each). V lost 8 bases and J 1 base, leaving 16 bases between the germline ends. The CDR3 sequence is 15 residues long. CDR1 MNHEY and CDR2 SMNVEV come from the germline V gene (reference sequence). DNA of the CDR3: TGTGCCAGCCGAGACCTGGGGGGCGGCACAGATACGCAGTATTTT. Its protein product is CASRDLGGGTDTQYF.

V is TRBV9 and J is TRBJ2-1; 13 bases fit TRBD2. J lost 5 bases, V lost 1 base, and 3 bases had no gene match. This CDR3 is built from 16 residues. The germline gives CDR1 SGDLS, CDR2 YYNGEE. CDR3 in DNA: TGTGCCAGCAGCGTAACTGGACTAGCGGGGGACAATGAGCAGTTCTTC. This translates into CASSVTGLAGDNEQFF.

This clonotype appeared a few times. V gene TRBV12-3 or TRBV12-4 combines with J gene TRBJ2-5, with a possible D match to TRBD2 (5 bases). The CDR3 runs 14 residues. V was cut by 0 bases and J by 7 bases, with 12 bases left in between. CDR3 in amino acids: CASSLARLGRTQYF. CDR3 in DNA: TGTGCCAGCAGTTTAGCGCGGCTAGGGAGGACCCAGTACTTC.

This sequence joins TRBV7-9 and TRBJ2-5; D uncertain. The CDR3 sequence is 16 residues long. V lost 2 bases to trimming and J lost 2 bases, with 15 bases between them. CDR1 is SEHNR, CDR2 FQNEAQ, per germline (reference sequence). Written as DNA, the CDR3 is TGTGCCAGCAGCTTAACGTCCAGCCACCGACAAGAGACCCAGTACTTC. Translated: CASSLTSSHRQETQYF.

This clonotype was seen at least ten times. The rearrangement links TRBV29-1 to TRBJ1-4, with TRBD1 matching over 7 bases. CDR3 length equals 13 residues. CDR1 is SQVTM, CDR2 ANQGSEA, per germline. The J segment lost 7 bases and the V segment lost 7 bases, leaving 9 bases of the junction unmatched. This CDR3 is CSAHSGGGEKLFF. In nucleotides, the CDR3 is TGCAGCGCCCATTCAGGGGGGGGTGAAAAACTGTTTTTT.

This clonotype was observed a few times. The V and J genes are TRBV5-1 and TRBJ2-1; 7 nucleotides match TRBD1. The CDR3 has 15 amino acids. CDR1 is SGHRS and CDR2 is YFSETQ in the germline V gene. V lost 2 bases and J lost 5; bases outside the gene matches: 7. In DNA, the CDR3 is TGCGCCAGCAGCTTTACAGGGGAATCGAACAATGAGCAGTTCTTC. Translated: CASSFTGESNNEQFF.

The chain employs TRBV19 and TRBJ2-3; the D gene is possibly TRBD2 (7 bases). Between the trimmed V and J ends, which lost 9 bases and 0 bases, there was a span of 16 bases. Germline V gives CDR1 LNHDA, CDR2 SQIVND (reference sequence). The CDR3 spans 15 residues. The CDR3 DNA sequence: TGTGCCAGCAGGGGAGGGAGAGCTAGCACAGATACGCAGTATTTT. Translated, it gives CASRGGRASTDTQYF.